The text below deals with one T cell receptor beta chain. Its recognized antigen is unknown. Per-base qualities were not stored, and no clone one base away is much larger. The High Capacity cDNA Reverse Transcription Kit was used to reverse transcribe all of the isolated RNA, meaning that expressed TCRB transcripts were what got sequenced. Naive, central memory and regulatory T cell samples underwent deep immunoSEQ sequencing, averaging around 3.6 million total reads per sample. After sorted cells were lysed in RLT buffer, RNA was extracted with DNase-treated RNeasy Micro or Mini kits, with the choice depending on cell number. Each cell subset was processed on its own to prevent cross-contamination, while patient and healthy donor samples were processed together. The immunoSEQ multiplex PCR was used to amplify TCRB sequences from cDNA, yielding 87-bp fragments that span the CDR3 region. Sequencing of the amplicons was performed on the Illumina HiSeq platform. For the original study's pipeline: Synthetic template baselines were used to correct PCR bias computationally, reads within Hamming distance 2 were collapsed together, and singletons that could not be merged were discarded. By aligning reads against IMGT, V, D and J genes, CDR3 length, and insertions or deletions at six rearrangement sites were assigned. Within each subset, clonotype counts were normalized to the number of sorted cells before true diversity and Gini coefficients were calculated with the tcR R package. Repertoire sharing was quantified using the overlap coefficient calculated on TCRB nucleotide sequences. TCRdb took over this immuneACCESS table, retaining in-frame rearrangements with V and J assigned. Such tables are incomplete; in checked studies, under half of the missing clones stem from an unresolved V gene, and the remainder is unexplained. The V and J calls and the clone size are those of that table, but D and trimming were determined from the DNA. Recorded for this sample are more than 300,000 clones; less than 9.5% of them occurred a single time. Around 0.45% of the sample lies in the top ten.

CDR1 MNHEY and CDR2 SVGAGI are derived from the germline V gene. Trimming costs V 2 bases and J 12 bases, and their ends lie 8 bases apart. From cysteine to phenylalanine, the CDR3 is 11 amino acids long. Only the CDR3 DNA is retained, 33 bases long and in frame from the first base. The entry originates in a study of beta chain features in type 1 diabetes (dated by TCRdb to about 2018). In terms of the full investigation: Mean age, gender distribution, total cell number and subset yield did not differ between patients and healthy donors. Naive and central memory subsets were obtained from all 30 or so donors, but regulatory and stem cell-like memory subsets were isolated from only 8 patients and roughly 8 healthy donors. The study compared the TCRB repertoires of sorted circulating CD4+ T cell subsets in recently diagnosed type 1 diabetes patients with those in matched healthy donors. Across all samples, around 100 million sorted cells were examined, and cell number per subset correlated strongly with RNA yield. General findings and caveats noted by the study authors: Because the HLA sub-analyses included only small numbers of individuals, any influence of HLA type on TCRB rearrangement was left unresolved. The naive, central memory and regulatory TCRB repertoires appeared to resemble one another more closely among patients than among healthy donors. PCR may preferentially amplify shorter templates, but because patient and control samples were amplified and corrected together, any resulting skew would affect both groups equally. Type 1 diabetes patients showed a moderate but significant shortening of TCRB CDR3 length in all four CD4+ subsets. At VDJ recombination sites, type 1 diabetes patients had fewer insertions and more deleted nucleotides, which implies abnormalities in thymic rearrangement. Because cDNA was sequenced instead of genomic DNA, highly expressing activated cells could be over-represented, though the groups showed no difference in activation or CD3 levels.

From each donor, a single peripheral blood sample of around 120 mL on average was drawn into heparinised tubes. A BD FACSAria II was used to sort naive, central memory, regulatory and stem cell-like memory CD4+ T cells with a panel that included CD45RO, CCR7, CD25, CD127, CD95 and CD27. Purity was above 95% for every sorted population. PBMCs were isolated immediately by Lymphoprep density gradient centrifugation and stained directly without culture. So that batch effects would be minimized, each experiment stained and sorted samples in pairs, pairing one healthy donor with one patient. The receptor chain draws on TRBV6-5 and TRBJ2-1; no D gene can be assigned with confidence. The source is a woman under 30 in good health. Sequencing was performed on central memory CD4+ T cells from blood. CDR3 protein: CASSYGRTQFF. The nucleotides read TGTGCCAGCAGTTACGGGCGGACGCAGTTCTTC.